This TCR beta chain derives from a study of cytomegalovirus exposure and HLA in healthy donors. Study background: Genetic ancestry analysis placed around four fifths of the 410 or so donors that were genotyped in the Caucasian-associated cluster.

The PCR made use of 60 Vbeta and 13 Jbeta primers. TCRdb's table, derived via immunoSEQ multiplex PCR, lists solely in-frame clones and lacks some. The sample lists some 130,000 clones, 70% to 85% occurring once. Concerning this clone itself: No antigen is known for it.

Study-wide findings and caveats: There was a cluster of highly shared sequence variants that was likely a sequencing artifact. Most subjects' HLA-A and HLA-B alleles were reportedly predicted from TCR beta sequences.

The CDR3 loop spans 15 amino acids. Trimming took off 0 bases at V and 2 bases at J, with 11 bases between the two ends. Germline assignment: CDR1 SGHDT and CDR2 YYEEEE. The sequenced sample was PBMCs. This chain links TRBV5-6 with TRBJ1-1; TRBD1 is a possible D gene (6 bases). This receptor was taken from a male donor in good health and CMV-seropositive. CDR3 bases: TGTGCCAGCAGCTTGGGGACAGAAGTTAACACTGAAGCTTTCTTT. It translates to CASSLGTEVNTEAFF.